One and the same sample provided the 23 T cell receptor beta chains below, sequenced in a study of cytomegalovirus exposure and HLA in healthy donors. Amplification used 60 Vbeta primers and 13 Jbeta primers. Generated by immunoSEQ multiplex PCR, the TCRdb table keeps only in-frame clones and is missing some. Here the sample spans 75,000 to 95,000 clones, approximately 90% being singletons. Sequencing used PBMCs. These receptors originate from a young man in good health and CMV-seronegative.

To note about this clone: Other DNA sequences from this sample encode an identical CDR3 as well. J is TRBJ1-1 and V is TRBV5-1, with D possibly TRBD1 on 5 matching bases. The germline CDR1 and CDR2 sequences are SGHRS and YFSETQ. V was clipped by 0 bases and J by 2 bases, with 8 bases between them. The CDR3 is 14 amino acids. The chain's CDR3 is CASSLGGVNTEAFF. The CDR3 DNA sequence: TGCGCCAGCAGCTTGGGGGGGGTTAACACTGAAGCTTTCTTT.

The J gene is TRBJ2-7, the V gene TRBV5-6; TRBD2 aligns across 10 bases. The CDR3 sequence is 15 residues long. Trimming removed 3 bases from V and 2 bases from J; junction bases left unmatched: 5. Germline-derived CDR1 and CDR2 are SGHDT and YYEEEE. The CDR3 DNA reads TGTGCCAGCAGCTCACGGACTAGCGGCACCTACGAGCAGTACTTC. Its translation: CASSSRTSGTYEQYF. The whole variable domain, filled in from reference TRBV5-6 and TRBJ2-7, reads DAGVTQSPTHLIKTRGQQVTLRCSPKSGHDTVSWYQQALGQGPQFIFQYYEEEERQRGNFPDRFSGHQFPNYSSELNVNALLLGDSALYLCASSSRTSGTYEQYFGPGTRLTVT.

This clone was seen more than once but under ten times. The genes are TRBV27 and TRBJ2-1; TRBD2 matches at 10 bases. The CDR3 is made up of 13 amino acids. Germline values: CDR1 MNHEY, CDR2 SMNVEV (reference sequence). The ends lost 8 bases at V and 5 bases at J; junction bases unmatched: 3. This CDR3 reads CASGTSVNNEQFF. CDR3 nucleotide sequence: TGTGCCAGCGGGACTAGCGTAAACAATGAGCAGTTCTTC.

The chain uses TRBV7-2 and TRBJ2-1; D is undetermined. V was pared by 1 base and J by 9 bases, with 10 bases between. Germline V gene data show CDR1 as SGHTA and CDR2 as FQGNSA. The CDR3 contains 13 residues. The CDR3: CASSLGAGSEQFF. The CDR3 DNA follows: TGTGCCAGCAGCTTAGGGGCAGGCAGTGAGCAGTTCTTC. The full variable domain, its missing parts supplied by reference TRBV7-2 and TRBJ2-1, is GAGVSQSPSNKVTEKGKDVELRCDPISGHTALYWYRQSLGQGLEFLIYFQGNSAPDKSGLPSDRFSAERTGGSVSTLTIQRTQQEDSAVYLCASSLGAGSEQFFGPGTRLTVL.

This rearrangement joins TRBV6-1 to TRBJ2-6; 10 bases map to TRBD1. Germline CDR1 is MNHNS and CDR2 is SASEGT. With 2 bases clipped from V and 2 bases from J, the junction kept 12 bases outside the gene matches. The CDR3 contains 20 residues. CDR3 loop: CASSERWSGTGATGANVLTF. The CDR3 nucleotides read TGTGCCAGCAGTGAACGGTGGTCAGGGACAGGGGCAACTGGGGCCAACGTCCTGACTTTC.

The genes are TRBV19 and TRBJ2-2, with D possibly TRBD2 on 6 matching bases. The V and J ends lost 3 bases and 2 bases respectively, with 7 bases between them. The CDR3 has 14 amino acids. CDR1 is LNHDA, CDR2 SQIVND, per germline (reference sequence). The CDR3 spells CASSIGRNTGELFF. The CDR3 region has the DNA TGTGCCAGTAGTATCGGGAGAAACACCGGGGAGCTGTTTTTT.

This clone has a single count. The rearrangement joins TRBV7-2 to TRBJ1-2; D gene uncertain. Germline V gene sequence: CDR1 SGHTA, CDR2 FQGNSA. CDR3 length: 12 residues. The V gene lost 2 bases and the J gene lost 4 bases, with 5 bases spanning the gap. This CDR3 is CASSLIVYGYTF. The CDR3, as DNA: TGTGCCAGCAGCTTAATCGTCTATGGCTACACCTTC. Full variable domain (rest looked up from reference TRBV7-2 and TRBJ1-2): GAGVSQSPSNKVTEKGKDVELRCDPISGHTALYWYRQSLGQGLEFLIYFQGNSAPDKSGLPSDRFSAERTGGSVSTLTIQRTQQEDSAVYLCASSLIVYGYTFGSGTRLTVV.

This chain joins TRBV15 and TRBJ1-4; no clear D. Germline CDR1 LNHNV, CDR2 YYDKDF (reference sequence). The CDR3 extends over 16 amino acids. V was shortened by 0 bases and J by 3 bases, with 11 bases between the two germline ends. In DNA, the CDR3 is TGTGCCACCAGCAGAGATCGGGGTTCCCCTAATGAAAAACTGTTTTTT. It translates to CATSRDRGSPNEKLFF.

J is TRBJ2-1 and V is TRBV27, with TRBD2 identical over 9 bases. Per the germline V gene, CDR1 is MNHEY and CDR2 is SMNVEV (reference sequence). The CDR3 is 14 residues long. Germline trimming cut 4 bases from V and 7 bases from J; bases unmatched to any gene: 5. The CDR3 DNA reads as TGTGCCAGCAGTTACCTAGCGGGATTGAATGAGCAGTTCTTC. Translated: CASSYLAGLNEQFF.

A note on this clone: This same CDR3 is encoded by further DNA sequences in the sample. CDR3 DNA: TGTGCCAGCAGTTCACAGGGAAACTATGGCTACACCTTC. Translation gives CASSSQGNYGYTF. V and J are TRBV27 and TRBJ1-2; perhaps TRBD1 as D (6 bases). Germline-derived CDR1 and CDR2 are MNHEY and SMNVEV (reference sequence). With 4 bases removed from V and 2 bases from J, the gap between germline ends came to 8 bases. The CDR3 has 13 amino acids.

A word on this clone: One end of the junction varies from germline; a read error may be responsible. This chain joins TRBV7-2 and TRBJ1-1; TRBD1 is a possible D gene (6 bases). Germline V gives CDR1 SGHTA, CDR2 FQGNSA. The length of the CDR3 is 13 residues. As DNA, the CDR3 is TGTGCCAGCAGCCGAAGGGGGAACGCTGAAGCTTTCTTT. Protein: CASSRRGNAEAFF.

The chain recombines TRBV29-1 with TRBJ1-6; D is possibly TRBD1 (5 bases). The CDR3 loop spans 14 amino acids. V lost 6 bases to trimming and J lost 1 base, with 10 bases between them. Per the germline V gene, CDR1 is SQVTM and CDR2 is ANQGSEA. CDR3 amino acids: CSVGRDSYNSPLHF. The CDR3 region has the DNA TGCAGCGTGGGCAGGGATTCCTATAATTCACCCCTCCACTTT.

J is TRBJ2-5 and V is TRBV5-1; D gene ambiguous. CDR1 and CDR2 from the germline V gene are SGHRS and YFSETQ. The CDR3 extends over 13 amino acids. The germline V and J ends were trimmed by 6 bases and 3 bases, with 12 bases remaining between them. CDR3 protein: CASKVTDEETQYF. The CDR3 coding sequence is TGCGCCAGCAAAGTAACAGACGAAGAGACCCAGTACTTC.

J is TRBJ1-5 and V is TRBV27; 12 bases are a match to TRBD1. CDR3 length equals 17 residues. V was pared by 1 base and J by 5 bases, with 6 bases of the junction left unmatched. The germline V gene encodes CDR1 MNHEY and CDR2 SMNVEV (reference sequence). The CDR3 reads CASSLFGTGGRDQPQHF. The CDR3 DNA reads as TGTGCCAGCAGTTTATTCGGGACAGGGGGCAGGGATCAGCCCCAGCATTTT.

To note about this clone: Other DNA sequences in the sample encode the same CDR3. The chain has TRBV6-5 and TRBJ1-3; 8 bases agree with TRBD1. The germline gives CDR1 MNHEY, CDR2 SVGAGI. The J segment lost 4 bases and the V segment lost 5 bases, leaving 7 bases of the junction unmatched. The CDR3 consists of 15 residues. CDR3 coding DNA: TGTGCCAGCAGTCGACAGGGGCGTTCCGGAAACACCATATATTTT. Amino acids: CASSRQGRSGNTIYF.

The J gene is TRBJ2-1, the V gene TRBV29-1, with 7 bases lining up with TRBD1. J was trimmed by 6 bases and V by 1 base; bases with no gene match: 3. The CDR3 length is 13 residues. Germline loops: CDR1 SQVTM, CDR2 ANQGSEA. This CDR3 is CSVEAGGSNEQFF. The CDR3 DNA sequence: TGCAGCGTTGAAGCAGGGGGTTCCAATGAGCAGTTCTTC.

The chain couples TRBV11-3 to TRBJ2-6; D is possibly TRBD2 (6 bases). CDR1 is SGHNT and CDR2 is YENEEA in the germline V gene. There are 15 residues in the CDR3. The ends were cut back, 4 bases at V and 2 bases at J, with 9 bases in the middle. CDR3 residues: CASSYSGAGANVLTF. The DNA of the CDR3 is TGTGCCAGCAGCTACTCGGGGGCTGGGGCCAACGTCCTGACTTTC.

V gene TRBV19 combines with J gene TRBJ1-1; D gene uncertain. Germline CDR1 LNHDA, CDR2 SQIVND (reference sequence). Trimming took 7 bases from V and 8 from J, leaving 23 bases between them. The CDR3 contains 15 residues. This CDR3 reads CASKKQWQVGPEAFF. The CDR3 coding sequence is TGTGCCAGTAAGAAGCAATGGCAGGTCGGTCCCGAAGCTTTCTTT. Complete variable domain (other parts from reference TRBV19 and TRBJ1-1): DGGITQSPKYLFRKEGQNVTLSCEQNLNHDAMYWYRQDPGQGLRLIYYSQIVNDFQKGDIAEGYSVSREKKESFPLTVTSAQKNPTAFYLCASKKQWQVGPEAFFGQGTRLTVV.

The chain joins TRBV7-3 to TRBJ2-1; 14 nucleotides line up with TRBD2. The junction had 10 bases not matched to a gene; V was cut back by 6 bases and J by 9 bases. Germline CDR1 and CDR2: SGHTA and FQGTGA. This CDR3 has 16 amino acids. The CDR3 DNA reads TGTGCCAGCAGACACGGGACTAGCGGGAGAGGTGGTGAGCAGTTCTTC. Translated, it gives CASRHGTSGRGGEQFF.

The genes are TRBV6-4 and TRBJ2-1; 14 positions agree with TRBD2. Germline V CDR1 and CDR2: MRHNA, SNTAGT. The junction had 4 bases not matched to a gene; V was cut back by 3 bases and J by 9 bases. The CDR3 has 15 residues. CDR3 sequence (DNA): TGTGCCAGCAGTGAAGCGACTAGCGGGAGGGCTGAGCAGTTCTTC. Protein: CASSEATSGRAEQFF.

The chain recombines TRBV18 with TRBJ1-1; D perhaps matches TRBD1 (5 bases). The CDR3 covers 16 residues. The V end was cut by 2 bases, the J end by 1 base, with 14 bases between. Germline loops: CDR1 KGHSH, CDR2 LQKENI. CDR3 amino acids: CASSPVGPGPNTEAFF. The CDR3 DNA sequence: TGTGCCAGCTCACCAGTTGGTCCAGGGCCGAACACTGAAGCTTTCTTT.

In the case of this clone: The same CDR3 also results from other DNA sequences found in this sample. The genes are TRBV6-5 and TRBJ1-1; D not certain. The CDR3 length is 11 residues. Per the germline V gene, CDR1 is MNHEY and CDR2 is SVGAGI. V lost 4 bases and J lost 5, with 5 bases in between. The CDR3 reads CASSSATEAFF. The CDR3 bases are TGTGCCAGCAGTTCCGCGACTGAAGCTTTCTTT.

The V and J genes are TRBV6-1 and TRBJ1-4; maybe TRBD1 (6 bases). CDR3 length equals 14 residues. Germline V gene data show CDR1 as MNHNS and CDR2 as SASEGT. Trimming cost V 7 bases and J 4 bases, with 13 bases left between them. CDR3 amino acids: CASKVGAYNEKLFF. In DNA form, the CDR3 reads TGTGCCAGCAAGGTGGGGGCGTATAATGAAAAACTGTTTTTT.